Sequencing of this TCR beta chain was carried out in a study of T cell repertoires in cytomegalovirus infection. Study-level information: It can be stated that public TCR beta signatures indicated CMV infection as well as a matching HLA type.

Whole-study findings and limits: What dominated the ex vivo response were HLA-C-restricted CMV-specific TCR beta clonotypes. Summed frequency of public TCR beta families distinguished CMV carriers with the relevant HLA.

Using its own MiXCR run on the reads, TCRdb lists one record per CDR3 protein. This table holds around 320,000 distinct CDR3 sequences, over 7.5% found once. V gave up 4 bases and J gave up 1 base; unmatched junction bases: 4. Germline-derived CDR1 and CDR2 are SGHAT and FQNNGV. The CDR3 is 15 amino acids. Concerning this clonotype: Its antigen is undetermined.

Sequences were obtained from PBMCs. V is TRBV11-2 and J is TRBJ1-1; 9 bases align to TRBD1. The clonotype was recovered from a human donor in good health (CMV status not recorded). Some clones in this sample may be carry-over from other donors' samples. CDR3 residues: CASSWAGQGNTEAFF. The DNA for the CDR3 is TGTGCCAGCAGCTGGGCGGGACAGGGGAACACTGAAGCTTTCTTT.